This T cell receptor (beta chain) was identified during a study of OX40 agonist ivuxolimab in advanced cancers. For the wider study: Ivuxolimab was an agonistic, fully human IgG2 monoclonal antibody directed against OX40 (CD134), a costimulatory receptor. Intravenous ivuxolimab was administered to patients every 2 weeks at six dose levels: 0.01, 0.1, 0.3, 1.5, 3 and 10 mg/kg. Of the approximately 54 dose-escalation patients, hepatocellular carcinoma was present in approximately 20, melanoma in approximately 15, renal cell carcinoma in 9 and head and neck cancer in 9. In the dose-escalation cohort, 82.7% of patients were male, and the mean age was approximately 60 years, with a range of about 23 to 80. Patients were allowed to have had prior anti-PD-1, anti-PD-L1 or anti-CTLA-4 therapy, and around 40% of the dose-escalation patients had previously received checkpoint inhibitors. Partial responses occurred in three dose-escalation patients: two with cutaneous melanoma and one with hepatocellular carcinoma. The purpose of peripheral TCRbeta sequencing was to test whether ivuxolimab changed TCR sequence diversity and led to clonal T-cell expansion. The paper describes the monotherapy dose-escalation part (N = 52 patients) of the phase I trial of ivuxolimab.

The investigation overall reported the following: At doses of 0.1 to 3.0 mg/kg, clonal expansion of both CD4+ and CD8+ blood T cells was observed from baseline to week 6. Low levels of normalized T-cell clonal expansion were also seen in some nonresponding patients. The antigen specificity of the peripheral T cells that underwent clonal expansion was not determined. In the 0.1-3.0 mg/kg groups, partial responders were among the patients with the lowest normalized peripheral clonal expansion, particularly in CD8+ T cells. After ivuxolimab, CD8+ T cells had more expanded clones than CD4+ T cells on average.

The count of this clone is one. What this receptor recognizes is not known. No much larger clone is present one base from it, and per-base qualities are unavailable. The trial excluded patients who had a history of autoimmune disease or who were on systemic immunosuppression. Peripheral blood for TCR sequencing was drawn from every dose cohort at baseline, at cycle 4 day 1 and at cycle 7 day 1. The samples were drawn from a first-in-human, open-label, multicenter phase I dose-escalation trial of ivuxolimab. Adults with locally advanced or metastatic melanoma, renal cell, hepatocellular, or head and neck squamous cell carcinoma were enrolled in the trial. CD4+ and CD8+ T cells were sorted separately from peripheral blood before TCR sequencing. Relative to germline, V is missing 5 bases and J is missing 5 bases, with 8 bases of the junction outside any gene match. According to the germline V gene, CDR1 reads SNHLY and CDR2 reads FYNNEI. Reading from cysteine to phenylalanine, the CDR3 counts 15 amino acids. Only the CDR3 DNA is retained, 45 bases long and in frame from the first base.

To sequence the TCRbeta CDR3 region, genomic DNA was isolated from the sorted cells. The immunoSEQ Assay was used to sequence the TCRbeta CDR3 regions. TCRdb re-hosts the immuneACCESS table, in-frame sequences only. Its copies lack some clones; in the studies checked, an unresolved V gene accounts for under half of them, and the cause for the rest is not known. The sample has around 79,000 clones on record, 90% to 95% of them singletons. The ten top clones hold roughly 2% of the sample. Specimen: CD4+ or CD8+ T cells sorted from blood, collected in a trial of the OX40 agonist ivuxolimab. The clonotype comes from an adult with an advanced solid tumor such as melanoma, head and neck, liver or kidney cancer. The chain was built from TRBV2 and TRBJ2-7; 11 central bases correspond to TRBD2. The CDR3 protein sequence reads: CASSLGLAGGHEQYF. In nucleotide form, the sequence is TGTGCCAGCAGTCTGGGGCTAGCGGGAGGCCACGAGCAGTACTTC. The variable domain in full, with residues beyond the CDR3 obtained from the reference TRBV2 and TRBJ2-7 genes, is EPEVTQTPSHQVTQMGQEVILRCVPISNHLYFYWYRQILGQKVEFLVSFYNNEISEKSEIFDDQFSVERPDGSNFTLKIRSTKLEDSAMYFCASSLGLAGGHEQYFGPGTRLTVT.